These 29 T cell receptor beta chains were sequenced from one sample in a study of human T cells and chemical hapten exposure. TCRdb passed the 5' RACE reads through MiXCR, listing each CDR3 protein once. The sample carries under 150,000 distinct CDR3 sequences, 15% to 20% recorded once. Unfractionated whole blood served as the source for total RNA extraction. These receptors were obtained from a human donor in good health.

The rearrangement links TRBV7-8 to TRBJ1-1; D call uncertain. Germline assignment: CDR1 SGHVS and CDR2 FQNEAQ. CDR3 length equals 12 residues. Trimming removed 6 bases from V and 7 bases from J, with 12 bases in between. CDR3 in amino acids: CASSYGQVEAFF. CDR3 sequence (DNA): TGTGCCAGCAGTTACGGGCAGGTTGAAGCTTTCTTT. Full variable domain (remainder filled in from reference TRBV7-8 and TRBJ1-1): GAGVSQSPRYKVAKRGQDVALRCDPISGHVSLFWYQQALGQGPEFLTYFQNEAQLDKSGLPSDRFFAERPEGSVSTLKIQRTQQEDSAVYLCASSYGQVEAFFGQGTRLTVV.

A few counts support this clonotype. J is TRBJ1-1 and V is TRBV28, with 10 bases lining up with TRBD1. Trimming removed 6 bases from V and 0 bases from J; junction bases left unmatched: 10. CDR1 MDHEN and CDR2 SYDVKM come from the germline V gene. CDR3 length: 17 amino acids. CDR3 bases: TGTGCCAGCAGCTTGACAGGGGGCGCGAATATGAACACTGAAGCTTTCTTT. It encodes CASSLTGGANMNTEAFF. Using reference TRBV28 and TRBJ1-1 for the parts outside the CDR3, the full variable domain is DVKVTQSSRYLVKRTGEKVFLECVQDMDHENMFWYRQDPGLGLRLIYFSYDVKMKEKGDIPEGYSVSREKKERFSLILESASTNQTSMYLCASSLTGGANMNTEAFFGQGTRLTVV.

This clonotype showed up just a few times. The CDR3 bases are TGTGCCAGCAGCCACGGACAGGGAGGCTTCGATGGCTACACCTTC. Its protein is CASSHGQGGFDGYTF. This rearrangement joins TRBV5-8 to TRBJ1-2; 8 bases map to TRBD1. Unmatched junction bases numbered 11, after V lost 4 bases and J lost 6 bases. Looked up from germline, CDR1 is SGHTS and CDR2 is YDEGEE. The CDR3 spans 15 residues.

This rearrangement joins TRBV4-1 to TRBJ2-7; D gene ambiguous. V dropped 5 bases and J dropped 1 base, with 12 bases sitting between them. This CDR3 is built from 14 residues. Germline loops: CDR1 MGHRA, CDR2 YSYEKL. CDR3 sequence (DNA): TGCGCCAGCAGCTCCCGGGCGACTTCCTACGAGCAGTACTTC. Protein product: CASSSRATSYEQYF.

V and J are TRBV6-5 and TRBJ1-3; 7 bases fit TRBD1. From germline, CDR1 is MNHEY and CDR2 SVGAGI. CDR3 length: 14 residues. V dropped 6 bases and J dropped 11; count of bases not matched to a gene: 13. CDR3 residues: CASRPGVQGIAIYF. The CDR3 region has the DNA TGTGCCAGCAGGCCCGGCGTACAGGGGATCGCCATATATTTT.

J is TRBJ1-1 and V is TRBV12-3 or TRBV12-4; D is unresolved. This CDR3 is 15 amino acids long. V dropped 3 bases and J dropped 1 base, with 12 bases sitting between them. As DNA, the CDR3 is TGTGCCAGCAGTTTCCGGGTATCGGCGAACACTGAAGCTTTCTTT. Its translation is CASSFRVSANTEAFF.

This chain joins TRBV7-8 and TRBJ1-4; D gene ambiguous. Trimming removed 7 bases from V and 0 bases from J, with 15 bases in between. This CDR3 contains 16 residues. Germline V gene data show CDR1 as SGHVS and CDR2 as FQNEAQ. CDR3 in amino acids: CASIDASAPTNEKLFF. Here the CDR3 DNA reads TGTGCCAGCATTGACGCCAGTGCACCAACTAATGAAAAACTGTTTTTT.

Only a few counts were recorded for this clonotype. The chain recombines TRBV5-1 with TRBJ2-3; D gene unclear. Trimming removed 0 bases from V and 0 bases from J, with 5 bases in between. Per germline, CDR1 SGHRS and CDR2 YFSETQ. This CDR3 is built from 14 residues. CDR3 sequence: CASSLDESTDTQYF. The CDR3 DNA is TGCGCCAGCAGCTTGGATGAGAGCACAGATACGCAGTATTTT.

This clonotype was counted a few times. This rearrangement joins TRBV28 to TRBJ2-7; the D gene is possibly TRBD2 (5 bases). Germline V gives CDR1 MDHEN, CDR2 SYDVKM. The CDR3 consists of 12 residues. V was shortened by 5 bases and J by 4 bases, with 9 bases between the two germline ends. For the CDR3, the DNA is TGTGCCAGCAGTACGGGAATTTACGAGCAGTACTTC. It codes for CASSTGIYEQYF.

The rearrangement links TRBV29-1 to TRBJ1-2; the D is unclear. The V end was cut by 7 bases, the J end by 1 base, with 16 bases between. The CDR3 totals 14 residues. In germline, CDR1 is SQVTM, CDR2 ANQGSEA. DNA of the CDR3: TGCAGCGCTCCGACGCGGGAGAGTAACTATGGCTACACCTTC. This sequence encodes CSAPTRESNYGYTF.

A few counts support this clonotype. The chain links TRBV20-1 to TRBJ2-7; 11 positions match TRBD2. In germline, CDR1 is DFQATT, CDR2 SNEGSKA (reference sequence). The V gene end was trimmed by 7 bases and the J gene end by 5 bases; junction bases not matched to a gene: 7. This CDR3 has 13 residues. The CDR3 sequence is CSVPTSGTHEQYF. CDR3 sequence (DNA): TGCAGTGTCCCGACTAGCGGGACCCACGAGCAGTACTTC.

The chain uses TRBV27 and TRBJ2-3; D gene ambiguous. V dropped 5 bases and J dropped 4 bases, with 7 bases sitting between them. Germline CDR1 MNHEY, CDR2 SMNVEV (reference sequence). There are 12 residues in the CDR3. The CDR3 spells CASSQNSDTQYF. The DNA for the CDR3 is TGTGCCAGCAGTCAAAACTCAGATACGCAGTATTTT.

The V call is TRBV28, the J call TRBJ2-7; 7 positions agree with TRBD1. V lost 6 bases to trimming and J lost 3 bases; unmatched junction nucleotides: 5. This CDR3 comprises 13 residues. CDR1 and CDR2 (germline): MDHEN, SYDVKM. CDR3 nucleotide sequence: TGTGCCAGCAGAATGGACAGGTGCTACGAGCAGTACTTC. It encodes CASRMDRCYEQYF.

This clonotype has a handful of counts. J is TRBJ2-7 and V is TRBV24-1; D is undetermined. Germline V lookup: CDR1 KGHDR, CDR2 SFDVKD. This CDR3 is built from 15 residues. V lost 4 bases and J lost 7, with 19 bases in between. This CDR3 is CATSDPLGPVGEQYF. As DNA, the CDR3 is TGTGCCACCAGTGACCCCCTTGGGCCCGTGGGAGAGCAGTACTTC.

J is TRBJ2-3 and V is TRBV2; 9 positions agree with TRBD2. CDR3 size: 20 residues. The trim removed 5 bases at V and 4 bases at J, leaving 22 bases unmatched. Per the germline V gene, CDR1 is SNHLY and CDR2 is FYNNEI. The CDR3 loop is CASSSTGTDHSGSRSDTQYF. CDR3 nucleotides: TGTGCCAGCAGTTCCACCGGGACGGACCATAGCGGGAGCAGATCAGATACGCAGTATTTT.

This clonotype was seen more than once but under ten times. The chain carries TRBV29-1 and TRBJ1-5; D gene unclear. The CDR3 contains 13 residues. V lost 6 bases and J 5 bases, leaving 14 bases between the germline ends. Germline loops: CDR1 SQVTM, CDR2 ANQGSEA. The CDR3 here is CSVGRGRDQPQHF. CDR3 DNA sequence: TGCAGCGTAGGCCGGGGAAGGGATCAGCCCCAGCATTTT.

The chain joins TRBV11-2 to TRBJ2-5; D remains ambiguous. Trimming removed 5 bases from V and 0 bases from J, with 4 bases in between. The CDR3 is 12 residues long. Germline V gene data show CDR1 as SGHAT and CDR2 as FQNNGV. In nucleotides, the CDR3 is TGTGCCAGCAGCGAATACCAAGAGACCCAGTACTTC. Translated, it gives CASSEYQETQYF.

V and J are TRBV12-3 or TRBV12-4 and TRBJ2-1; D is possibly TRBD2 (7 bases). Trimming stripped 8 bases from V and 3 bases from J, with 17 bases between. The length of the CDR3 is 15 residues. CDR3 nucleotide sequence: TGTGCCAGCCAATGGGGGCGGGAGAACTACAATGAGCAGTTCTTC. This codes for CASQWGRENYNEQFF.

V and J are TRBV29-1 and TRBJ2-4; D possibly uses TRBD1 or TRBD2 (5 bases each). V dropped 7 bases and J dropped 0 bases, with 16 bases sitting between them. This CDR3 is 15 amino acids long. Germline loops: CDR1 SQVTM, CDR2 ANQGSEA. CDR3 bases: TGCAGCGCTCGGGGCGGCGGAGGAGCCAAAAACATTCAGTACTTC. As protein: CSARGGGGAKNIQYF.

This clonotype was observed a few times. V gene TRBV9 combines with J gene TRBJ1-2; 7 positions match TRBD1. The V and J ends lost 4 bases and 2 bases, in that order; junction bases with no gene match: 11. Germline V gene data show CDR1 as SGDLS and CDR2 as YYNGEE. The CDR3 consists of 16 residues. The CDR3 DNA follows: TGTGCCAGCAGCCCCCCAGAGGGGGCGCGAAACTATGGCTACACCTTC. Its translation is CASSPPEGARNYGYTF.

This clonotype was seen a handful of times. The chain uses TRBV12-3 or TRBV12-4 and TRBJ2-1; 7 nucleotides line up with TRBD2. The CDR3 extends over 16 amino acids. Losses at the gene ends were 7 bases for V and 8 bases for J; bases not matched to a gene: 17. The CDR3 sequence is CASTLLLAGQRDEQFF. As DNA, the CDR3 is TGTGCCAGCACCCTACTATTAGCGGGCCAGAGGGATGAGCAGTTCTTC.

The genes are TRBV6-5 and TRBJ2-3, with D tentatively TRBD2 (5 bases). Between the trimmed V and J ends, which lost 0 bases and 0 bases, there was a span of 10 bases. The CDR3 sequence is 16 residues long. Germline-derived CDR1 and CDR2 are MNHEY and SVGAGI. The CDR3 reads CASSYSGVWSTDTQYF. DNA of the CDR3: TGTGCCAGCAGTTACTCGGGAGTCTGGAGCACAGATACGCAGTATTTT.

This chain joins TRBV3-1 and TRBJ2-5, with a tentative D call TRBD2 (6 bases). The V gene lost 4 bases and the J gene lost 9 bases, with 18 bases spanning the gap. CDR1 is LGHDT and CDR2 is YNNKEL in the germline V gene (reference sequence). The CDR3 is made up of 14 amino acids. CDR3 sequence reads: CASSRTVSGGAQYF. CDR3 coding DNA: TGTGCCAGCAGCCGTACCGTAAGTGGAGGGGCCCAGTACTTC.

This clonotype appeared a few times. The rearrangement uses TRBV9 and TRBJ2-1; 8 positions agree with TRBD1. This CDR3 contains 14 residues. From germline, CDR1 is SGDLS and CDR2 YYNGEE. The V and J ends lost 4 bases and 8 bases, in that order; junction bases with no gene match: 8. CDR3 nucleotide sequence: TGTGCCAGCAGCCCTTCGGACAGGGCGGATGAGCAGTTCTTC. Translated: CASSPSDRADEQFF.

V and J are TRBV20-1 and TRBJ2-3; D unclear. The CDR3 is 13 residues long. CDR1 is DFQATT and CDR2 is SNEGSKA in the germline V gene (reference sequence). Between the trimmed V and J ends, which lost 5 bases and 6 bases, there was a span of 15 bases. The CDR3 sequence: CSALDRSEDTQYF. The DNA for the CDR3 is TGCAGTGCTCTGGACCGTAGTGAGGATACGCAGTATTTT.

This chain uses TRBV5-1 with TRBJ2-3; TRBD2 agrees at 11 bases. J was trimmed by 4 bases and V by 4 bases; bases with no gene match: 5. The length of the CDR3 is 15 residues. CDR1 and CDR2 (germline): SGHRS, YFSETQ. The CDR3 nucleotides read TGCGCCAGCAGCCCCACTAGCGGGAGTTCAGATACGCAGTATTTT. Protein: CASSPTSGSSDTQYF.

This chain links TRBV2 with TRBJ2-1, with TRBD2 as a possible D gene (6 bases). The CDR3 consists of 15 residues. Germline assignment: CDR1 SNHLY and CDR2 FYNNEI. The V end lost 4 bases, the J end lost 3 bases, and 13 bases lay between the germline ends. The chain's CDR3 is CASSGQTRGYNEQFF. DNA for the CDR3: TGTGCCAGCAGTGGTCAGACTAGGGGCTACAATGAGCAGTTCTTC.

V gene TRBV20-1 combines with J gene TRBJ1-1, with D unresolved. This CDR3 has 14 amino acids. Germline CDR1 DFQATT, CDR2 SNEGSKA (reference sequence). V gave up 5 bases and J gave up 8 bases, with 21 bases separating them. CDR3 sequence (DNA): TGCAGTGCTGAATCCACGAGGAGGAGTCAGGAAGCTTTCTTT. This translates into CSAESTRRSQEAFF.

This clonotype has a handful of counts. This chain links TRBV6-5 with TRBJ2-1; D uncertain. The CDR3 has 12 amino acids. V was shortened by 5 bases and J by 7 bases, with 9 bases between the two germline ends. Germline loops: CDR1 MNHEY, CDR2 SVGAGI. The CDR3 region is CASSRLRNEQFF. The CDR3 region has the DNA TGTGCCAGCAGTCGCCTAAGGAATGAGCAGTTCTTC.